This T cell receptor beta chain was sequenced in a study of shared clonotypes between healthy human individuals. General observations from the study: In general, naive subsets displayed greater estimated richness than memory subsets did.

TCRdb's copy holds only in-frame clones and misses some; the assay was immunoSEQ multiplex PCR. The sample has about 680,000 clones, roughly 73% seen once. Of note for this clone: Its specificity is not known.

The sequenced material came from memory CD4+ T cells sorted from blood. As for subset: CD45RA-negative fraction. The source is a woman aged 25 to 39 in good health.

The CDR3: CASSQAPSGLPDTQYF. CDR3 in DNA: TGTGCCAGCAGCCAAGCTCCTAGCGGGCTGCCAGATACGCAGTATTTT. The rearrangement links TRBV14 to TRBJ2-3, with 8 bases matching TRBD2. Trimming cost V 1 base and J 4 bases; bases outside gene matches: 7. Germline values: CDR1 SGHDN, CDR2 FVKESK. This CDR3 spans 16 amino acids.